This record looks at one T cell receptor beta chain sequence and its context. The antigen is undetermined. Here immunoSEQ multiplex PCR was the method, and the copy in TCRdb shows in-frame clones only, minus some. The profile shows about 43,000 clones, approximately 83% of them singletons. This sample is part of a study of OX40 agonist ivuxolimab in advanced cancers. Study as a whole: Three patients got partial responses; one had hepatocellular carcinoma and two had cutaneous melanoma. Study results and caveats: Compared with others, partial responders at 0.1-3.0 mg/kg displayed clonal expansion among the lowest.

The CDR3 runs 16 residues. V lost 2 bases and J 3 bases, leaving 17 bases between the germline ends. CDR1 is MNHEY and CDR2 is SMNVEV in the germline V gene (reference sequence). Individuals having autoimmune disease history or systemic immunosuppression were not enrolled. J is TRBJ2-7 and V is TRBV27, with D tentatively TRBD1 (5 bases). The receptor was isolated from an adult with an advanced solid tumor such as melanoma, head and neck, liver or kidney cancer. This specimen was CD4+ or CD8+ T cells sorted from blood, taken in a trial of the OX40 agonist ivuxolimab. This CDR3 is CASSLAGSGLVYEQYF. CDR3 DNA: TGTGCCAGCAGTTTAGCTGGGTCAGGGTTAGTCTACGAGCAGTACTTC.